Listed here are 4 T cell receptor beta chains from one sample, sequenced in a study of blood T cell repertoires in COVID-19 (dated by TCRdb to 2018 to 2021). The library came from the immunoSEQ multiplex PCR assay. TCRdb provides this immuneACCESS table in a form limited to in-frame rearrangements. Some clones are lacking; in checked studies, under half of them reflect an unresolved V gene, and why the rest are absent is not known. The table for this sample lists around 80,000 clones; approximately 86% of them were counted only once. Approximately 8.1% of the sample goes to the ten largest clones. Sequencing was performed on peripheral blood. All receptors derive from an elderly man with active or convalescent COVID-19.

V and J are TRBV7-3 and TRBJ1-1; a weak D match, TRBD1 (5 bases). V lost 4 bases and J 3 bases, leaving 9 bases between the germline ends. This CDR3 has 13 residues. The germline gives CDR1 SGHTA, CDR2 FQGTGA. In DNA form, the CDR3 reads TGTGCCAGCAGCTCCAGGGTGGACACTGAAGCTTTCTTT. Translation gives CASSSRVDTEAFF.

The CDR3 spells CASSTTGYGYTF. DNA of the CDR3: TGTGCCAGTAGTACCACAGGATATGGCTACACCTTC. The rearrangement joins TRBV19 to TRBJ1-2, with D possibly matching TRBD1 (5 bases). V dropped 4 bases and J dropped 5 bases, with 8 bases sitting between them. Germline CDR1 and CDR2: LNHDA and SQIVND (reference sequence). The CDR3 spans 12 residues.

V usage is TRBV15 and J usage is TRBJ1-4; 7 nucleotides match TRBD1. V lost 5 bases to trimming and J lost 8 bases; unmatched junction nucleotides: 11. The CDR3 totals 15 residues. Germline CDR1 and CDR2: LNHNV and YYDKDF (reference sequence). The chain's CDR3 is CATSQGGEVREKLFF. The CDR3 DNA reads as TGTGCCACCAGCCAGGGGGGAGAAGTGAGGGAAAAACTGTTTTTT. Full variable domain (outside the CDR3, taken from reference TRBV15 and TRBJ1-4): DAMVIQNPRYQVTQFGKPVTLSCSQTLNHNVMYWYQQKSSQAPKLLFHYYDKDFNNEADTPDNFQSRRPNTSFCFLDIRSPGLGDTAMYLCATSQGGEVREKLFFGSGTQLSVL.

The J gene is TRBJ2-5, the V gene TRBV19; TRBD1 is a possible D gene (5 bases). CDR1 is LNHDA and CDR2 is SQIVND in the germline V gene (reference sequence). Trimming pared 6 bases from V and 5 bases from J, leaving 13 bases between. This CDR3 is built from 13 residues. The CDR3 spells CASRKDWGETQYF. CDR3 in DNA: TGTGCCAGTAGAAAGGATTGGGGCGAGACCCAGTACTTC.